This is a list of T cell receptor beta chains from one sample in a study of CD8 T cells in ankylosing spondylitis. Each CDR3 protein gets one entry after TCRdb re-called the 5' RACE reads with MiXCR. The sample contains some 95,000 distinct CDR3 sequences, about 8.8% of which appear only once. The sample was blood, either unsorted or a sorted T cell fraction (not recorded which). The receptors here all came from a male donor with ankylosing spondylitis or in good health (not recorded which). Both conserved end residues are part of each CDR3. The order of the fields is V gene, J gene, clone size, CDR3 protein. Part of the rows lack a size; the others show once, few, many or a class for expanded clones.

V: TRBV6-1; J: TRBJ2-2; size: few; CDR3: CAGGTSGGAGELFF
V: TRBV12-3/TRBV12-4; J: TRBJ1-5; size: many; CDR3: CASSLWTGGNQPQHF
V: TRBV7-2; J: TRBJ2-2; size: few; CDR3: CASSLAAPGGQTGELFF
V: TRBV20-1; J: TRBJ1-1; size: many; CDR3: CSASSVRWNTEAFF
V: TRBV11-3; J: TRBJ1-1; size: few; CDR3: CASSLGGAGSVGTEAFF
V: TRBV2; J: TRBJ1-1; size: .; CDR3: CAIKPQGANTEAFF
V: TRBV20-1; J: TRBJ2-7; size: .; CDR3: CSGTKGLAGSYEQYF
V: TRBV15; J: TRBJ2-5; size: .; CDR3: CATSRDVGRTVGKTQYF
V: TRBV5-1; J: TRBJ2-3; size: .; CDR3: CASSSGGTTFTDTQYF
V: TRBV4-1; J: TRBJ2-1; size: many; CDR3: CASSQDMGGGRYNEQFF
V: TRBV5-5; J: TRBJ2-7; size: many; CDR3: CASSSRTSGGPEQYF
V: TRBV30; J: TRBJ2-3; size: many; CDR3: CAWSVPSGGTDTQYF
V: TRBV5-1; J: TRBJ2-5; size: many; CDR3: CASSFDTPYQETQYF
V: TRBV19; J: TRBJ2-2; size: many; CDR3: CASSTGGGGLMLFF
V: TRBV9; J: TRBJ1-1; size: many; CDR3: CASSGIQDRVGSEAFF
V: TRBV29-1; J: TRBJ2-1; size: many; CDR3: CSVTGQGTYNEQFF
V: TRBV5-1; J: TRBJ2-1; size: few; CDR3: CASSASGTSGGSYNEQFF
V: TRBV30; J: TRBJ1-6; size: many; CDR3: CAWARDREKSLHF
V: TRBV10-3; J: TRBJ2-1; size: many; CDR3: CAISAGGDFKQFF
V: TRBV7-9; J: TRBJ2-5; size: few; CDR3: CASSLTSGSYQETQYF
V: TRBV30; J: TRBJ2-7; size: .; CDR3: CAWSSGTYEQYF
V: TRBV6-1; J: TRBJ2-5; size: many; CDR3: CASSPGDSGGLETQYF
V: TRBV28; J: TRBJ1-3; size: many; CDR3: CASSLSPDRAGNTIYF
V: TRBV9; J: TRBJ2-7; size: many; CDR3: CASSGTGGLSTEQYF
V: TRBV20-1; J: TRBJ2-1; size: many; CDR3: CSAKRRTGGSYNEQFF
V: TRBV12-3/TRBV12-4; J: TRBJ2-3; size: many; CDR3: CASSEGFTDTQYF
V: TRBV7-9; J: TRBJ2-7; size: .; CDR3: CASSGGGTYEQYF
V: TRBV7-2; J: TRBJ1-5; size: .; CDR3: CASSLTFGEVGQPQHF
V: TRBV12-3/TRBV12-4; J: TRBJ1-1; size: many; CDR3: CASRLGSDRERAEAFF
V: TRBV7-9; J: TRBJ2-7; size: many; CDR3: CASRTSGDYYEQYF
V: TRBV5-6; J: TRBJ1-5; size: many; CDR3: CASSLGQSLNQPQHF
V: TRBV5-1; J: TRBJ2-3; size: few; CDR3: CASSSRTGGGDTQYF
V: TRBV5-4; J: TRBJ2-7; size: .; CDR3: CASSLGGQGTYHF
V: TRBV2; J: TRBJ1-6; size: many; CDR3: CASWTGTGSPLHF
V: TRBV7-2; J: TRBJ2-7; size: few; CDR3: CASSTGQGFSYEQYF
V: TRBV20-1; J: TRBJ1-6; size: many; CDR3: CSAQRWTSSYNSPLHF
V: TRBV3-1; J: TRBJ1-6; size: once; CDR3: CASSRSKTGDFVSPLHF
V: TRBV7-8; J: TRBJ2-7; size: many; CDR3: CASSTDIGEQYF
V: TRBV24-1; J: TRBJ2-1; size: many; CDR3: CATRPGDHSYNEQFF
V: TRBV29-1; J: TRBJ2-5; size: many; CDR3: CSVEDLLGSGGQETQYF
V: TRBV28; J: TRBJ1-1; size: many; CDR3: CASSLWAGPEAFF
V: TRBV20-1; J: TRBJ2-5; size: many; CDR3: CSARDGTSGTKTQYF
V: TRBV7-3; J: TRBJ2-4; size: many; CDR3: CASSFNNKNIQYF
V: TRBV7-8; J: TRBJ2-7; size: .; CDR3: CASSPHTYEQYF
V: TRBV12-3/TRBV12-4; J: TRBJ2-3; size: many; CDR3: CASRYLGEKTDTQYF
V: TRBV5-1; J: TRBJ1-1; size: many; CDR3: CASSLPTANTEAFF
V: TRBV3-1; J: TRBJ1-2; size: many; CDR3: CASSQVRDAASYTF
V: TRBV6-4; J: TRBJ2-1; size: many; CDR3: CASSVRGGTNNEQFF
V: TRBV30; J: TRBJ2-3; size: many; CDR3: CAWSGIIAGGTDTQYF
V: TRBV6-4; J: TRBJ1-4; size: many; CDR3: CASSLINREKLFF
V: TRBV12-3/TRBV12-4; J: TRBJ2-2; size: many; CDR3: CASSPTVMGSGELFF
V: TRBV28; J: TRBJ2-5; size: many; CDR3: CASSPISGTQETQYF